One T cell receptor (beta chain) is described in this entry. Researchers divided each subset's genomic DNA evenly across several immunoSEQ plates. Profiled with immunoSEQ multiplex PCR; TCRdb holds only in-frame clones, not every one. The sample has about 2.4 million clones, roughly 93% seen once. This CDR3 is 16 amino acids long. Trimming pared 0 bases from V and 0 bases from J, leaving 12 bases between. Per germline, CDR1 SGHRS and CDR2 YFSETQ. The data were taken from a study of shared clonotypes between healthy human individuals. Study background: Three plates each covered CD4 naive and memory; CD8 naive two, CD8 memory one.

The material sequenced was naive CD4+ T cells from PBMCs. Described subset: CD45RA+ positively selected. This clonotype was sampled from a man aged 18 to 29 in good health. Some clones in this sample may be carry-over from other donors' samples. The J gene is TRBJ1-1, the V gene TRBV5-1; possible D gene TRBD1, 6 bases. In nucleotides, the CDR3 is TGCGCCAGCAGCTTGGCTCCACAGGGTTTGAACACTGAAGCTTTCTTT. This encodes CASSLAPQGLNTEAFF.